One and the same sample provided the 11 T cell receptor beta chains below, sequenced in a study of identical twins. TCRdb analysed the 5' RACE reads with MiXCR anew, one entry per CDR3 protein. The sample shows 220,000 or so distinct CDR3 sequences, roughly 7% of them seen only once. The same specimen was also included in a second study, on yellow fever vaccine responses in identical twins.

The sequencing sample was made of memory (CD45RO+) T cells sorted from blood. Every receptor here comes from a woman under 30 in good health.

This clonotype occurred a few times. This chain uses TRBV7-3 with TRBJ2-5, with no clear D. The germline V and J ends were trimmed by 2 bases and 0 bases, with 4 bases remaining between them. Germline assignment: CDR1 SGHTA and CDR2 FQGTGA. The CDR3 is 13 amino acids. The CDR3 here is CASSLHNQETQYF. The CDR3 coding sequence is TGTGCCAGCAGCTTACACAACCAAGAGACCCAGTACTTC.

This clonotype was counted at least ten times. The J gene is TRBJ2-5, the V gene TRBV7-2; 10 nucleotides line up with TRBD1. Trimming took 1 base from V and 5 from J; bases not matched to a gene: 4. The CDR3 sequence is 15 residues long. Germline lookup yields CDR1 SGHTA and CDR2 FQGNSA. DNA for the CDR3: TGTGCCAGCAGCTTAGGACAGGGGGCGTTGGAGACCCAGTACTTC. The encoded protein is CASSLGQGALETQYF.

This sequence joins TRBV11-3 and TRBJ2-1; D remains ambiguous. V shed 1 base and J shed 10 bases, with 8 bases lying between them. Germline lookup yields CDR1 SGHNT and CDR2 YENEEA. There are 12 residues in the CDR3. The DNA for the CDR3 is TGTGCCAGCAGCTTAGGGCTTGGGGAGCAGTTCTTC. Its protein is CASSLGLGEQFF.

This clonotype showed up just a few times. The chain has TRBV20-1 and TRBJ1-6; 8 nucleotides align to TRBD1. The length of the CDR3 is 13 residues. Trimming removed 4 bases from V and 9 bases from J; junction bases left unmatched: 5. Germline CDR1 DFQATT, CDR2 SNEGSKA (reference sequence). DNA for the CDR3: TGCAGTGCTACGCAGGGGGCTGTTTCACCCCTCCACTTT. It yields the protein CSATQGAVSPLHF.

This clonotype occurred a few times. This rearrangement joins TRBV25-1 to TRBJ2-7; 8 nucleotides match TRBD1. V shed 3 bases, J shed 2 bases, and the junction held 9 bases outside the gene matches. Germline-derived CDR1 and CDR2 are MGHDK and SYGVNS. The CDR3 is 16 amino acids. CDR3 in amino acids: CASSDSGRGPTYEQYF. The CDR3 DNA follows: TGTGCCAGCAGTGATTCTGGCAGGGGGCCCACCTACGAGCAGTACTTC.

This clonotype was found many times. V is TRBV10-3 and J is TRBJ2-2; D is possibly TRBD1 or TRBD2 (6 bases each). The V gene lost 10 bases and the J gene lost 1 base, with 13 bases spanning the gap. The CDR3 is 14 amino acids. Germline V CDR1 and CDR2: ENHRY, SYGVKD. CDR3: CATGGTLNTGELFF. The CDR3 nucleotides read TGTGCCACCGGCGGGACACTGAACACCGGGGAGCTGTTTTTT.

There are many counts of this clonotype. This sequence joins TRBV14 and TRBJ2-4; TRBD2 might be the D (6 bases). V gave up 1 base and J gave up 11 bases, with 6 bases separating them. Germline V gene lookup returns CDR1 SGHDN and CDR2 FVKESK. CDR3 length: 11 residues. CDR3 DNA: TGTGCCAGCAGCCAAGCGGGAGTTCAGTACTTC. Protein sequence: CASSQAGVQYF.

This clonotype appeared a few times. V usage is TRBV6-1 and J usage is TRBJ2-3; tentatively, D is TRBD2 (7 bases). CDR1 and CDR2 from the germline V gene are MNHNS and SASEGT. The CDR3 spans 14 residues. Trimming took off 11 bases at V and 6 bases at J, with 21 bases between the two ends. The chain's CDR3 is CAGAGGPPPDTQYF. In nucleotides, the CDR3 is TGTGCCGGCGCCGGGGGGCCGCCCCCGGATACGCAGTATTTT.

This clonotype was recorded at least ten times. This rearrangement joins TRBV7-3 to TRBJ2-1; no clear D gene. Germline V CDR1 and CDR2: SGHTA, FQGTGA. This CDR3 region has 13 residues. The ends were cut back, 1 base at V and 8 bases at J, with 9 bases in the middle. The CDR3 here is CASSLSALDEQFF. CDR3 in DNA: TGTGCCAGCAGCTTAAGTGCCCTGGATGAGCAGTTCTTC. The full variable domain, its missing parts supplied by reference TRBV7-3 and TRBJ2-1, is GAGVSQTPSNKVTEKGKYVELRCDPISGHTALYWYRQSLGQGPEFLIYFQGTGAADDSGLPNDRFFAVRPEGSVSTLKIQRTERGDSAVYLCASSLSALDEQFFGPGTRLTVL.

The chain is built from TRBV12-3 or TRBV12-4 and TRBJ2-3; no firm D call. The CDR3 contains 13 residues. The germline V and J ends were trimmed by 0 bases and 7 bases, with 8 bases remaining between them. DNA for the CDR3: TGTGCCAGCAGTTTAGCGGACGGGTATACGCAGTATTTT. It is translated as CASSLADGYTQYF.

This clonotype appeared a few times. This chain joins TRBV20-1 and TRBJ2-7; 7 bases agree with TRBD2. The CDR3 covers 15 residues. V gave up 3 bases and J gave up 3 bases; unmatched junction bases: 11. The V gene's germline CDR1 is DFQATT and CDR2 SNEGSKA (reference sequence). This CDR3 is CSASGRAAVGYEQYV. The CDR3, as DNA: TGCAGTGCTAGTGGGAGGGCGGCGGTTGGCTACGAGCAGTACGTC.